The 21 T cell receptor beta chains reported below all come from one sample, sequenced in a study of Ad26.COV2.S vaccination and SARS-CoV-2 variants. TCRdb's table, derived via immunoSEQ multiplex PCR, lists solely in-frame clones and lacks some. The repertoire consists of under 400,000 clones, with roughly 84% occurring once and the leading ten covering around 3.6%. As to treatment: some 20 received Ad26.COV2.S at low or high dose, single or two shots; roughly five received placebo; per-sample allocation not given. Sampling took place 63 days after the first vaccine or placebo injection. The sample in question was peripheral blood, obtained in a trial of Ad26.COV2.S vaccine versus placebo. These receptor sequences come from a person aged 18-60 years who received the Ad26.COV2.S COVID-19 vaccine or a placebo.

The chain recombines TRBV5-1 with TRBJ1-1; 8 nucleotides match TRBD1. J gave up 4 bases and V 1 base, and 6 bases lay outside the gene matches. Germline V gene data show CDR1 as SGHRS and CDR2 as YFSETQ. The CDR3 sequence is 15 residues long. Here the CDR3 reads CASSLYSTGVTEAFF. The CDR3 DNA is TGCGCCAGCAGCTTGTACTCGACAGGGGTCACTGAAGCTTTCTTT.

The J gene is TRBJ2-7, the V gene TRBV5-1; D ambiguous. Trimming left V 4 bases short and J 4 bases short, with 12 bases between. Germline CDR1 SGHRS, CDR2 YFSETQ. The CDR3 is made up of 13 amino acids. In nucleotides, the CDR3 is TGCGCCAGCAGCCCCACCCTAAGGTACGAGCAGTACTTC. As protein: CASSPTLRYEQYF.

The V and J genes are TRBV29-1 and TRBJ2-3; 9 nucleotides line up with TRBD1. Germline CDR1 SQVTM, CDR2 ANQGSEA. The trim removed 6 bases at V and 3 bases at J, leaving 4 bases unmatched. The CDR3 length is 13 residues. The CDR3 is CSVGTGRTDTQYF. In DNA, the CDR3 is TGCAGCGTAGGGACAGGGAGGACAGATACGCAGTATTTT.

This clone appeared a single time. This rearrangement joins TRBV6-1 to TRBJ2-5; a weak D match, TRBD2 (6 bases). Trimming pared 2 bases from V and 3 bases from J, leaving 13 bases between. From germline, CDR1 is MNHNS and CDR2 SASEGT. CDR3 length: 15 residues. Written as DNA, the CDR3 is TGTGCCAGCAGTGAATTGCGCGGGGTAAAAGAGACCCAGTACTTC. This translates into CASSELRGVKETQYF.

As DNA, the CDR3 is TGTGCCAGCTCCCGTGGAGGGTTGGCCGGGGAGCTGTTTTTT. It specifies CASSRGGLAGELFF. The V gene is TRBV7-6, the J gene TRBJ2-2; TRBD2 might be the D (6 bases). The germline V gene encodes CDR1 SGHVS and CDR2 FNYEAQ. CDR3 length equals 14 residues. Trimming removed 8 bases at V and 6 bases at J, with 16 bases between.

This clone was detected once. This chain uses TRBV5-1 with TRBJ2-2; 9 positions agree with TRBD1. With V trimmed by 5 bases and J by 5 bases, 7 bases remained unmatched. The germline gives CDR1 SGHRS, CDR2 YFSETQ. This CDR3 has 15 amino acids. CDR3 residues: CASRTQDRGTGELFF. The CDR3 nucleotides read TGCGCCAGCAGAACCCAGGACAGGGGTACCGGGGAGCTGTTTTTT.

The CDR3 sequence is CAISPGVGDGYTF. The CDR3 bases are TGTGCCATCAGCCCCGGCGTAGGGGACGGCTACACCTTC. V gene TRBV10-3 combines with J gene TRBJ1-2, with a possible D match to TRBD1 (5 bases). The CDR3 loop spans 13 amino acids. Trimming removed 6 bases from V and 8 bases from J, with 16 bases in between. Germline V CDR1 and CDR2: ENHRY, SYGVKD.

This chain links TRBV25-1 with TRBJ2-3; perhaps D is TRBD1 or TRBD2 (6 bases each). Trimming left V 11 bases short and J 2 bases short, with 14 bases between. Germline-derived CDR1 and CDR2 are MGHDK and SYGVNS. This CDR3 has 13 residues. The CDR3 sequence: CAVARGDTDTQYF. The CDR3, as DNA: TGTGCCGTTGCTAGGGGGGACACAGATACGCAGTATTTT.

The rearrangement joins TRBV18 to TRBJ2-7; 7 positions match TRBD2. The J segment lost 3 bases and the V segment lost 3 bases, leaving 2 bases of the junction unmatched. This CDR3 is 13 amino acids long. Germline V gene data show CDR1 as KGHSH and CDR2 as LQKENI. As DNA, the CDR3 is TGTGCCAGCTCACCTCGGGAGGTCTACGAGCAGTACTTC. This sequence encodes CASSPREVYEQYF.

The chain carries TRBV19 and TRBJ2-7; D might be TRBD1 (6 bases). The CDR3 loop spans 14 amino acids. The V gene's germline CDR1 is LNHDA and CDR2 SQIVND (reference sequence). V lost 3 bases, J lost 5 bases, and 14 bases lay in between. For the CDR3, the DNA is TGTGCCAGTAGTATTGGTAGGGGGATCAACGAGCAGTACTTC. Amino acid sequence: CASSIGRGINEQYF.

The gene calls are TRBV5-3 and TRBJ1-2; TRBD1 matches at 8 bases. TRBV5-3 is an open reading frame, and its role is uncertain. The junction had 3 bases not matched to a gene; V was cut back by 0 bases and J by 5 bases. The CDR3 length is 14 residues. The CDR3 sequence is CARSLEDRVYGYTF. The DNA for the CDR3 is TGTGCCAGAAGCTTGGAGGACAGGGTATATGGCTACACCTTC.

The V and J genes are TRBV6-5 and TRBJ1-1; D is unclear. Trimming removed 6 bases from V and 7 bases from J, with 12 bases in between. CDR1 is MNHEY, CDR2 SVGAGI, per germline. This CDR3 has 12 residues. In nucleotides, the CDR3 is TGTGCCAGCAGCCCCACCGGTTTTGAAGCTTTCTTT. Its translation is CASSPTGFEAFF.

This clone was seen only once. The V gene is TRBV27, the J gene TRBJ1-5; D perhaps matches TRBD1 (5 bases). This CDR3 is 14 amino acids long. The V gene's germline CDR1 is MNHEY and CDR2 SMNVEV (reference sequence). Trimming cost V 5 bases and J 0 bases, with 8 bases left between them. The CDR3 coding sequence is TGTGCCAGCAGTCCAGGGTATAGCAATCAGCCCCAGCATTTT. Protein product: CASSPGYSNQPQHF.

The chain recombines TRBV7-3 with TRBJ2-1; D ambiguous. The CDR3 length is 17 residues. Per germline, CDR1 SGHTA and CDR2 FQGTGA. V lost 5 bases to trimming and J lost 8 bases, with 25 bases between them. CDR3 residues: CASSPSPVGPIVHEQFF. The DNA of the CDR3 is TGTGCCAGCAGCCCCTCTCCGGTAGGCCCCATTGTCCATGAGCAGTTCTTC.

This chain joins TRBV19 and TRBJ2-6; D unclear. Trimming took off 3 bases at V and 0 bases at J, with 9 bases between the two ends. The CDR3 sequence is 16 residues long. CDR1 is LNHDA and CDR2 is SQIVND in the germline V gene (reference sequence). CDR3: CASSIRPRSGANVLTF. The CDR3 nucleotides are TGTGCCAGTAGTATTCGTCCTCGCTCTGGGGCCAACGTCCTGACTTTC.

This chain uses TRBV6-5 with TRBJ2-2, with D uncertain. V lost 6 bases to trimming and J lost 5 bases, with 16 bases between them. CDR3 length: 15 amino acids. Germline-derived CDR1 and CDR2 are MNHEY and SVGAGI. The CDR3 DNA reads TGTGCCAGCAGGCCGGGCATAACCGGGACCGGGGAGCTGTTTTTT. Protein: CASRPGITGTGELFF.

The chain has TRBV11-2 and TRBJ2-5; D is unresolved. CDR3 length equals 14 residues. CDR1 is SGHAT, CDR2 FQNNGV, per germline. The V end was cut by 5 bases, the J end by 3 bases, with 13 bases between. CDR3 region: CASSPWAAKETQYF. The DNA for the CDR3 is TGTGCCAGCAGCCCCTGGGCCGCCAAAGAGACCCAGTACTTC. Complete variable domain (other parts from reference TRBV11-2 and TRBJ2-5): EAGVAQSPRYKIIEKRQSVAFWCNPISGHATLYWYQQILGQGPKLLIQFQNNGVVDDSQLPKDRFSAERLKGVDSTLKIQPAKLEDSAVYLCASSPWAAKETQYFGPGTRLLVL.

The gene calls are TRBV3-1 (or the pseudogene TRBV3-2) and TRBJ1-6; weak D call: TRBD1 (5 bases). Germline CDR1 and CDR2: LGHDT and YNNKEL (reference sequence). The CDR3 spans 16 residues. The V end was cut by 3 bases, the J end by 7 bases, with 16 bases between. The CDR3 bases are TGTGCCAGCAGCCACGGACACACAACGTTGAATTCACCCCTCCACTTT. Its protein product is CASSHGHTTLNSPLHF.

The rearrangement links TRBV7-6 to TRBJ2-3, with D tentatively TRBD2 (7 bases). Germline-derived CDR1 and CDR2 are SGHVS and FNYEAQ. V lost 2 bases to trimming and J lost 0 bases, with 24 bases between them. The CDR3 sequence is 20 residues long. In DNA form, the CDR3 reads TGTGCCAGCAGCTTAAGTAGGGCGGGGGCCTATTCAACTAGCACAGATACGCAGTATTTT. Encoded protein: CASSLSRAGAYSTSTDTQYF.

The CDR3 loop is CASRPLGGTEAFF. CDR3 sequence (DNA): TGTGCCAGCAGGCCCTTGGGGGGCACTGAAGCTTTCTTT. The chain combines TRBV2 with TRBJ1-1; D is perhaps TRBD1 (5 bases). Trimming shortened V by 6 bases and J by 4 bases, and 12 bases separated the two germline ends. Germline lookup yields CDR1 SNHLY and CDR2 FYNNEI. The length of the CDR3 is 13 residues.

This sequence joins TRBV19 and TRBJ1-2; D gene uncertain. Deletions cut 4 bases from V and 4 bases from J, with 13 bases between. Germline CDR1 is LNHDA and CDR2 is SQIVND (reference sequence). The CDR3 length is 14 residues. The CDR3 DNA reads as TGTGCCAGTAGTAGGGCAGAGCAGAGCTATGGCTACACCTTC. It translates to CASSRAEQSYGYTF.